This record concerns one T cell receptor (beta chain) sequence. No antigen is known for it. This record belongs to a study of cytomegalovirus exposure and HLA in healthy donors. V lost 4 bases and J 6 bases, leaving 15 bases between the germline ends. Germline-derived CDR1 and CDR2 are SEHNR and FQNEAQ (reference sequence). The CDR3 totals 14 residues. Amplification used 60 Vbeta primers and 13 Jbeta primers. Original data processing: A later analysis tallied roughly 77 million unique TCR beta chains, about 9.9 million of them shared. Here immunoSEQ multiplex PCR was the method, and the copy in TCRdb shows in-frame clones only, minus some. The V and J calls and clone size were taken over from that table, and D and trimming were inferred from the DNA. The sample includes 200,000 or so clones, around 86% of them seen just once. Study-wide results and limits: The Asian-associated ancestry cluster reportedly had fewer N-insertions than the 666-donor mean in a later analysis. TRBV6-2, TRBV6-3 and some other V segments were unresolvable in 87-base-pair reads.

Sequencing was carried out using PBMCs. The J gene is TRBJ1-2, the V gene TRBV7-9; D gene uncertain. This sequence was found in a woman aged 40 to 50 in good health and CMV-seronegative. The CDR3 nucleotides read TGTGCCAGCAGCTCACCCCGTAGCCTGCATGGCTACACCTTC. This translates into CASSSPRSLHGYTF.